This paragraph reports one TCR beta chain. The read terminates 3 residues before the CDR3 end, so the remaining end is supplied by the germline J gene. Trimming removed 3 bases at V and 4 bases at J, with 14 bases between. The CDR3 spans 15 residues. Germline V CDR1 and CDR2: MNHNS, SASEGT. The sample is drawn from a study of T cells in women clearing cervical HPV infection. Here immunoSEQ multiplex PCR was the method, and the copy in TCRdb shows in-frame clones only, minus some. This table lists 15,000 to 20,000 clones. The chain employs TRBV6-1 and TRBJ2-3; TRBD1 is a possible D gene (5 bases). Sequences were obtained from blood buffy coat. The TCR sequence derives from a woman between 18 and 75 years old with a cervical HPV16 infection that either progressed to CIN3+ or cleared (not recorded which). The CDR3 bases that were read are TGTGCCAGCAGTGATATTCAGGGTCGCGCAGATACG. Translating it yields CASSDIQGRADT. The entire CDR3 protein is CASSDIQGRADTQYF.